Included here is one T cell receptor (beta chain) sequence, with context. Its antigen has not been determined. Per-base quality was not reported, and no clone a single base away is much larger than it. The data were taken from a study of blood T cells in healthy people across ages (dated by TCRdb to about 2015). Study-level background: Template switching captured roughly one uniquely barcoded TCR beta cDNA molecule per two T cells in model experiments. To track age-related changes in TCR beta repertoire diversity, the study relied on deep sequencing normalized with unique cDNA molecular identifiers. Donors were grouped into four age groups: young (average approximately 15 years), middle-aged (around 39), aged (about 59) and long-lived (about 90). Donors of different ages were randomly distributed across sequencing lanes to avoid experimental bias. The study analyzed two additional independent replicas of 1 million unique cDNA reads from the same blood draw for two donors, one aged 18 to 30 and one aged 80 or older.

Clipping removes 0 bases from V and 4 bases from J, with 4 as the unmatched junction base count. Measured from the cysteine to the phenylalanine, the CDR3 is 15 residues long. The entry retains the CDR3 DNA only, 45 bases that are in frame from base 1. CDR1 LGHNA and CDR2 YSLEER were looked up in the germline V gene. Donors were a few dozen systemically healthy Caucasian individuals from Russia aged roughly 6 to 95 years. Each donor gave ten milliliters of peripheral blood, collected into EDTA-treated Vacutainer tubes. Ficoll-Paque density-gradient centrifugation was used to isolate PBMCs, with at least 6 million obtained per sample. Total RNA was extracted from PBMCs with Trizol reagent, with at least 5 micrograms obtained per sample. For every donor, an aliquot of PBMCs went through flow cytometry to measure the percentages of naive CD45RAhigh/CD27high T cells. Library generation was performed with 5' RACE. This sample was sequenced with an Illumina HiSeq 2500. A second PCR of roughly 6 to 11 cycles was run with a J-beta primer mix and a sample-barcoded 5' primer. A template-switch 5' adaptor carrying 12 random nucleotides introduced a unique molecular identifier onto each TCR beta cDNA molecule. Each sample yielded at least 3 million CDR3-containing paired-end reads. First-strand cDNA was synthesized from all RNA with the Mint cDNA synthesis kit, primed by a TRBC-specific oligonucleotide. All cDNA was treated with uracil-DNA glycosylase and then went through a first 18-cycle PCR with the universal primers M1SS and BC2_uni_R. The original pipeline was this. For normalization, 1 million high-quality reads were randomly selected from each sample, with every read carrying a distinct molecular identifier. Reads with shared molecular identifiers were discarded instead of being binned into consensus sequences. MiTCR, run with a Q25 quality threshold and the strictest error-elimination algorithm, handled CDR3 identification, clonotype clustering and error correction. A nonparametric unseen species model with Euler transformation was used to estimate lower-bound total TCR beta diversity. TCRdb reprocessed the public reads (quality trimming at Q25 with fastp, clone calling with MiXCR) and kept in-frame beta chains. Rows merge per CDR3 protein into single entries with the most common DNA and genes. These V and J calls rely on TCRdb rather than the paper's analysis. The sample includes about 770,000 distinct CDR3 sequences, with approximately 48% observed a single time. Of the sample, roughly 19% falls within the top ten clones.

The research as a whole found: As age increased, observed TCR beta diversity per million T cells dropped in a roughly linear way, and a significant reduction was already evident by age 40. Donor CMV infection status was unknown, potentially confounding age-related changes in expanded clonotypes. The long-lived group showed more naive CD4+ T cells, fewer expanded clones and increased TCR diversity than the aged group, suggesting age selection. Bulk unsorted PBMC profiling prevented conclusive comparison of naive and antigen-experienced compartments. Estimates of total diversity based on one million sequenced T cells were regarded as lower bounds and as underestimates. There was a strong correlation between observed TCR beta diversity and the percentage of naive T cells measured by flow cytometry.

Sequencing was performed on blood. The chain employs TRBV4-3 and TRBJ2-3, and TRBD1 aligns with 7 junction nucleotides. The origin of this receptor is a man aged 55 to 70 in good health. The DNA sequence is TGCGCCAGCAGCCAAGACTGGACAGGCCCAGATACGCAGTATTTT. This yields the protein CASSQDWTGPDTQYF.